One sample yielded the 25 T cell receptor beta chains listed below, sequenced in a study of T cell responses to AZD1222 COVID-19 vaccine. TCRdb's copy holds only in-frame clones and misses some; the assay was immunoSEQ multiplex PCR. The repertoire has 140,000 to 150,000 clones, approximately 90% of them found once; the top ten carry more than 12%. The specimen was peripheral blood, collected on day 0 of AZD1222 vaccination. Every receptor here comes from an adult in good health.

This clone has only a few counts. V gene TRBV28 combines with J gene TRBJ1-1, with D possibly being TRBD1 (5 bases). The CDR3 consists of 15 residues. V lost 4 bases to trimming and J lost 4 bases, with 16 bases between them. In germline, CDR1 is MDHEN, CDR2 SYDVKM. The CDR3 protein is CASSSPGGGSTEAFF. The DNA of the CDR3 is TGTGCCAGCAGTTCCCCGGGGGGTGGTAGCACTGAAGCTTTCTTT.

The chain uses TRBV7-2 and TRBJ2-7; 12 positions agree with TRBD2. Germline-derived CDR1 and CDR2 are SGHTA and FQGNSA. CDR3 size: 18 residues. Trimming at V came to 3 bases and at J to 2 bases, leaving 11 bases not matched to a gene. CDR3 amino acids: CASSFTSGGTLNPYEQYF. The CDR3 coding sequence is TGTGCCAGCAGCTTTACTAGCGGGGGGACCCTCAACCCCTACGAGCAGTACTTC.

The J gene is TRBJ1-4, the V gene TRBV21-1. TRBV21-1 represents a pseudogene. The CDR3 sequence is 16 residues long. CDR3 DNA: TGTGCCAGCAGCAAAAGCGGGAGGAAGGGGGGTGAAAAACTGTTTTTT. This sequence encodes CASSKSGRKGGEKLFF.

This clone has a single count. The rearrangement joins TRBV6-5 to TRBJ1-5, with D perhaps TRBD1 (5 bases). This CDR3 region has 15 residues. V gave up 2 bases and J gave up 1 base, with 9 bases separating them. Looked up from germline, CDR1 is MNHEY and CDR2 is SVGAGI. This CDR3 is CASSYGDPSNQPQHF. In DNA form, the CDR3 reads TGTGCCAGCAGTTACGGGGACCCCAGCAATCAGCCCCAGCATTTT.

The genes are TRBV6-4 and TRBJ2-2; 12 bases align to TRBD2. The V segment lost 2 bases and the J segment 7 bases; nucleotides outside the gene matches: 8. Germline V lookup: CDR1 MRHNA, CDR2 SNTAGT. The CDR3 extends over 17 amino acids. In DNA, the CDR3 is TGTGCCAGCAGTGACCCCCCTAGCGGGGGGGCTGACGGGGAGCTGTTTTTT. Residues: CASSDPPSGGADGELFF.

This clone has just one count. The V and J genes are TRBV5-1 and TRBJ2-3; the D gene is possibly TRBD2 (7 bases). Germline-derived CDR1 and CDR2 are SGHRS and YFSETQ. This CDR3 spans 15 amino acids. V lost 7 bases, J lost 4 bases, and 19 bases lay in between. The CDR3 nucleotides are TGCGCCAGCTCGAGGGCGGGGGCCTCCGCAGATACGCAGTATTTT. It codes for CASSRAGASADTQYF.

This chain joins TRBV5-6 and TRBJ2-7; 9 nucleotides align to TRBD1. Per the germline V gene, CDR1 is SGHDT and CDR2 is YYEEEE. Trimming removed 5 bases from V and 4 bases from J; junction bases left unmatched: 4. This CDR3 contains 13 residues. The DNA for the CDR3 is TGTGCCAGCAGGATACAGGGGGCGTACGAGCAGTACTTC. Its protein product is CASRIQGAYEQYF.

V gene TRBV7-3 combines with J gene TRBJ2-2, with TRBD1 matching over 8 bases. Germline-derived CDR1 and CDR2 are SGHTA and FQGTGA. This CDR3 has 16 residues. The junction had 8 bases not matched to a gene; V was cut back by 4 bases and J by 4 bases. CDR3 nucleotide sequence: TGTGCCAGCAGCTCCAGGCAGGGGGCTGGCACCGGGGAGCTGTTTTTT. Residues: CASSSRQGAGTGELFF.

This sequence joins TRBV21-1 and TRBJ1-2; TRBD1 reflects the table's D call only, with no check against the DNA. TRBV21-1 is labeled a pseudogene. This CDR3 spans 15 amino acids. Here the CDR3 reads CASSKRDIQNYGYTF. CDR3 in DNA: TGTGCCAGCAGCAAAAGGGACATCCAGAACTATGGCTACACCTTC.

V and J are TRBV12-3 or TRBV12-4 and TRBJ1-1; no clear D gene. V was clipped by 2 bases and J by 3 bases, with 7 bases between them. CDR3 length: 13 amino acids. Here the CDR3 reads CASSLNGDTEAFF. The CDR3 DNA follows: TGTGCCAGCAGTTTAAATGGGGACACTGAAGCTTTCTTT.

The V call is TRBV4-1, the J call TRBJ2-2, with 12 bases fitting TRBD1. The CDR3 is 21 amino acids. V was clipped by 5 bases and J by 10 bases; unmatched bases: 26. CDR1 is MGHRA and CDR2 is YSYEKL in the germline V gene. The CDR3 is CASSSLYRDRGLAAGFSELFF. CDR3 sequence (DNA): TGCGCCAGCAGCTCCTTGTATCGGGACAGGGGGCTTGCGGCGGGGTTTTCGGAGCTGTTTTTT.

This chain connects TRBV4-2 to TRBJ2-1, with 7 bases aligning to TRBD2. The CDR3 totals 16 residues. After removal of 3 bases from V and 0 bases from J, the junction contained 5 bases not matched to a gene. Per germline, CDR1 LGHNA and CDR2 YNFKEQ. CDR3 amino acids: CASSHGGGSSYNEQFF. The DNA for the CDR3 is TGTGCCAGCAGCCACGGGGGAGGGAGCTCCTACAATGAGCAGTTCTTC.

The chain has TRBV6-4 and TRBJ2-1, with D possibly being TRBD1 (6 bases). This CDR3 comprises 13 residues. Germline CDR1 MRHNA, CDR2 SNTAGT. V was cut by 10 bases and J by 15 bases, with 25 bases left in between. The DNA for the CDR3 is TGTGCCACCACTCCGGACAGCCACAGTCGTCCGTTCTTC. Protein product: CATTPDSHSRPFF.

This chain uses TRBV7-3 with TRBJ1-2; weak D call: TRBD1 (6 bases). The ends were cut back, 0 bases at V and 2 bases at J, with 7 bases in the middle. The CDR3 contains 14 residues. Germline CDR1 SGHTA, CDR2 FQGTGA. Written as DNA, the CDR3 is TGTGCCAGCAGCTTAACCACAGGGAACTATGGCTACACCTTC. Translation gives CASSLTTGNYGYTF.

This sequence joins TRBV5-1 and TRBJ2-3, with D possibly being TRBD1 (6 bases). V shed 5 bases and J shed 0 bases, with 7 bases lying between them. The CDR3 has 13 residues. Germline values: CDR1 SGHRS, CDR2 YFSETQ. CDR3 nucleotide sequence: TGCGCCAGCAGACAGGGTAGCACAGATACGCAGTATTTT. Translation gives CASRQGSTDTQYF.

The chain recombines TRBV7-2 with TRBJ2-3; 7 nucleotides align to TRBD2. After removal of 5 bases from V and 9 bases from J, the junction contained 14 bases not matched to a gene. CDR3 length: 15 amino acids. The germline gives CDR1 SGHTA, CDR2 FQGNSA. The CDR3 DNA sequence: TGTGCCAGCAGCCCAAGACTGTCCGGGGGGACGACGCAGTATTTT. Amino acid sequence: CASSPRLSGGTTQYF. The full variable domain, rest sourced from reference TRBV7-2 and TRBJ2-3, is GAGVSQSPSNKVTEKGKDVELRCDPISGHTALYWYRQSLGQGLEFLIYFQGNSAPDKSGLPSDRFSAERTGGSVSTLTIQRTQQEDSAVYLCASSPRLSGGTTQYFGPGTRLTVL.

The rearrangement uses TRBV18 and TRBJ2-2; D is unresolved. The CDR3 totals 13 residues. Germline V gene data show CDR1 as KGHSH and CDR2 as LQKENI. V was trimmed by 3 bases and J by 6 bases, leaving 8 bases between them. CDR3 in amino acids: CASSPARAGELFF. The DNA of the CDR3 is TGTGCCAGCTCACCTGCCCGAGCCGGGGAGCTGTTTTTT.

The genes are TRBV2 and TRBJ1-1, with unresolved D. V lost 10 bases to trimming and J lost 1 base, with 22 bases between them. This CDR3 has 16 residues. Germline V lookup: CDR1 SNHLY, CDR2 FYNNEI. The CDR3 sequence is CAITRAAAPTNTEAFF. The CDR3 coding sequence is TGTGCCATAACCCGGGCGGCGGCCCCTACGAACACTGAAGCTTTCTTT.

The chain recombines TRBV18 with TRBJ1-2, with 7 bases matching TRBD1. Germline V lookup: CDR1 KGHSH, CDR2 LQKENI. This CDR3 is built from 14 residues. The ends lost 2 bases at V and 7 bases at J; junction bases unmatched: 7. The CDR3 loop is CASSPVGGQGGYTF. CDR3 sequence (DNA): TGTGCCAGCTCACCAGTAGGGGGCCAGGGTGGCTACACCTTC.

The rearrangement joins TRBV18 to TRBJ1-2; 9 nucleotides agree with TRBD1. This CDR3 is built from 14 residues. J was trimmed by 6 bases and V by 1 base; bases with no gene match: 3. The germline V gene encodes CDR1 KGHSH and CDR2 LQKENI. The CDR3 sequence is CASSPLNRGHGYTF. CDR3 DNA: TGTGCCAGCTCACCACTTAACAGGGGGCATGGCTACACCTTC.

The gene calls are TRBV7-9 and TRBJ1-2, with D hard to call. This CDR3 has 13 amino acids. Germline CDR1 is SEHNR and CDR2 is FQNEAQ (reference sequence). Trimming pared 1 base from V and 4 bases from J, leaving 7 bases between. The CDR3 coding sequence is TGTGCCAGCAGCTTAGGGCAGTCCTATGGCTACACCTTC. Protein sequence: CASSLGQSYGYTF.

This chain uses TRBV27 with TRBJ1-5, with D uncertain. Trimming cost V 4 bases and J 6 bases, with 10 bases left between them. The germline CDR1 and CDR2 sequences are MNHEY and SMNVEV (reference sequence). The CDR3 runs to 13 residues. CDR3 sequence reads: CASSSTLLQPQHF. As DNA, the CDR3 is TGTGCCAGCAGTTCCACCCTCCTTCAGCCCCAGCATTTT.

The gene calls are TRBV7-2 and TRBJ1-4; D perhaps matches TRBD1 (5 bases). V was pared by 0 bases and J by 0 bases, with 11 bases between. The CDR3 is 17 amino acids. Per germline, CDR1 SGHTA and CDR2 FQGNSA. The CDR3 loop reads CASSLARRGATNEKLFF. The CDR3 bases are TGTGCCAGCAGCTTAGCGAGGCGGGGGGCAACTAATGAAAAACTGTTTTTT.

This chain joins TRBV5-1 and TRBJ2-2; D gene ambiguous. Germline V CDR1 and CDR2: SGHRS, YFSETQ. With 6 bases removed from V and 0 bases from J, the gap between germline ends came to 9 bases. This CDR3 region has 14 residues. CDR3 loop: CASTPTANTGELFF. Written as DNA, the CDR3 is TGCGCCAGCACCCCCACCGCGAACACCGGGGAGCTGTTTTTT.

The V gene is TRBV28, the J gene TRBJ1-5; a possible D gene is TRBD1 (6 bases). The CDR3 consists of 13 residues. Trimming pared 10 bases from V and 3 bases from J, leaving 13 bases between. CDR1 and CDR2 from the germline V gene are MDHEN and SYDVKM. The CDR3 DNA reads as TGTGCCACCGCAGGGGCCTACAATCAGCCCCAGCATTTT. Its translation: CATAGAYNQPQHF.